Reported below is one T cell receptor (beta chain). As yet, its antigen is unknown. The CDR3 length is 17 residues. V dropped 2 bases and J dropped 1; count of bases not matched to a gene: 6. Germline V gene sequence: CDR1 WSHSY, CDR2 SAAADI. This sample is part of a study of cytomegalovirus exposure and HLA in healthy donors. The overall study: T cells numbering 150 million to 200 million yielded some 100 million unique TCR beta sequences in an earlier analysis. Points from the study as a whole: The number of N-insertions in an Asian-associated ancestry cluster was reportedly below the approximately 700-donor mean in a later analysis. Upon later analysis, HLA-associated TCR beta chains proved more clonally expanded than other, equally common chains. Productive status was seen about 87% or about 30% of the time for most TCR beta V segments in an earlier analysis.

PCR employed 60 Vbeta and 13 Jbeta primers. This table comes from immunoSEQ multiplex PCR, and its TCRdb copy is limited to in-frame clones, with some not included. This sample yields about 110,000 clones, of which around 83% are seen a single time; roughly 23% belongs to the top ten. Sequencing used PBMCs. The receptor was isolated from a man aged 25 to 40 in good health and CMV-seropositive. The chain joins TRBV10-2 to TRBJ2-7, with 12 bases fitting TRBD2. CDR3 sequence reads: CASSEIASGRASYEQYV. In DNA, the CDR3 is TGCGCCAGCAGTGAGATCGCTAGCGGGAGGGCATCCTACGAGCAGTACGTC.